The source of this T cell receptor (beta chain) is a study of early T cells in non-severe SARS-CoV-2 infection. The wider study: The authors sequenced bulk RNA from unsorted whole blood, leaving chains unpaired.

Comment on this clonotype: As yet, its antigen is unknown.

General observations from the study: Sequences matched to VDJdb favored anti-spike CD8 responses, while private and CD4 specificities were missed.

TCRdb reprocessed the 5' RACE reads via MiXCR and lists one record per CDR3 protein. The table includes tens of thousands of distinct CDR3 sequences, over 9.5% detected once. Germline V gene data show CDR1 as SNHLY and CDR2 as FYNNEI. The V end was cut by 0 bases, the J end by 10 bases, with 7 bases between. This CDR3 spans 12 amino acids. The source is an adult who was a healthcare worker with PCR-confirmed SARS-CoV-2 infection or an uninfected control (not recorded which). The chain employs TRBV2 and TRBJ2-4; D is unresolved. The sequenced material came from whole blood. CDR3 sequence reads: CASSEALGIQYF. The CDR3 DNA reads TGTGCCAGCAGTGAAGCGCTGGGTATTCAGTACTTC.